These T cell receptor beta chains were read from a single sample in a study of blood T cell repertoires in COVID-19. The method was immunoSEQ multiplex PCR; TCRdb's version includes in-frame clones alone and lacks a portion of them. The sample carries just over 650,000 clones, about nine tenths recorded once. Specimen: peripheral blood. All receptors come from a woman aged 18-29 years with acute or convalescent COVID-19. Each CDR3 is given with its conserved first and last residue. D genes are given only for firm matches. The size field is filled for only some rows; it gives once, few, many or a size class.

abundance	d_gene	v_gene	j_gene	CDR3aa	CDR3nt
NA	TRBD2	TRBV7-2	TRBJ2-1	CASSQFSGGHNEQFF	TGTGCCAGCAGCCAATTTAGCGGGGGGCACAATGAGCAGTTCTTC
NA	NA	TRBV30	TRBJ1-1	CAWSPGILNTEAFF	TGTGCCTGGAGTCCCGGGATCCTGAACACTGAAGCTTTCTTT
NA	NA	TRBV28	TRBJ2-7	CASSLEGPPDSYEQYF	TGTGCCAGCAGTTTAGAGGGCCCCCCCGACTCCTACGAGCAGTACTTC
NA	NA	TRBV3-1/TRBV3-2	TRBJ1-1	CASSRGLLGDTEAFF	TGTGCCAGTAGCAGGGGTCTCCTTGGGGACACTGAAGCTTTCTTT
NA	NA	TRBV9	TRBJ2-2	CASSVTGSGELFF	TGTGCCAGCAGCGTAACAGGGTCGGGGGAGCTGTTTTTT
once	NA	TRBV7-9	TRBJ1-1	CASSPISSGRPTSSFF	TGTGCCAGCAGCCCTATCTCCTCGGGGAGGCCAACATCGTCTTTCTTT
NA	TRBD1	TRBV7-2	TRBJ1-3	CASSATGARSAGNTIYF	TGTGCCAGCAGCGCGACAGGGGCGCGTTCCGCTGGAAACACCATATATTTT
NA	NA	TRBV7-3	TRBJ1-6	CASSLGTRANSPLHF	TGTGCCAGCAGCCTAGGGACACGCGCTAATTCACCCCTCCACTTT
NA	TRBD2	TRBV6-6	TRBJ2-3	CASGSRGGLGTDTQYF	TGTGCCAGCGGAAGCCGGGGGGGGTTGGGCACAGATACGCAGTATTTT
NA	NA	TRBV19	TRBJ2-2	CASSISGFTGELFF	TGTGCCAGTAGTATATCCGGGTTTACCGGGGAGCTGTTTTTT
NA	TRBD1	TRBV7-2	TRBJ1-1	CASSTRQGGTEAFF	TGTGCCAGCAGCACCAGACAGGGAGGCACTGAAGCTTTCTTT
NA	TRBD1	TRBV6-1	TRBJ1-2	CASSEVQGIYGYTF	TGTGCCAGCAGCGAAGTACAGGGGATATATGGCTACACCTTC
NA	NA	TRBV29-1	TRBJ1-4	CSVGEGSEKLFF	TGCAGCGTTGGGGAGGGTTCTGAAAAACTGTTTTTT
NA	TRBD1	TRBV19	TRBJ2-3	CASSPGQGAGDTQYF	TGTGCCAGTAGTCCGGGACAGGGGGCTGGGGATACGCAGTATTTT
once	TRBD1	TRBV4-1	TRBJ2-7	CASSPFLDRGEQYF	TGCGCCAGCAGCCCGTTTTTAGACAGGGGCGAGCAGTACTTC
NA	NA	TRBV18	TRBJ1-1	CASSPDRFRNTEAFF	TGTGCCAGCTCACCCGACAGGTTTAGGAACACTGAAGCTTTCTTT
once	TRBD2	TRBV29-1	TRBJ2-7	CSVAHSSGYSYEQYF	TGCAGCGTAGCACACTCTAGCGGCTACTCCTACGAGCAGTACTTC
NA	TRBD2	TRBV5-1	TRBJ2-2	CASSYSGGPNTGELFF	TGCGCCAGCAGCTACAGCGGGGGGCCGAACACCGGGGAGCTGTTTTTT
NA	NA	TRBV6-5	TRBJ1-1	CASSLGVGEAFF	TGTGCCAGCAGTCTCGGGGTCGGTGAAGCTTTCTTT
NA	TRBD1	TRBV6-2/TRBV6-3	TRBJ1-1	CASSLRGTGGTEAFF	TGTGCCAGCAGCTTACGGGGGACAGGGGGCACTGAAGCTTTCTTT
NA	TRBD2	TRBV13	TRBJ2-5	CASSSATSGRQETQYF	TGTGCCAGCAGCTCCGCGACTAGCGGGCGTCAAGAGACCCAGTACTTC
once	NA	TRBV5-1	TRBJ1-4	CASSKRRAATNEKLFF	TGCGCCAGCAGCAAACGGCGGGCAGCAACTAATGAAAAACTGTTTTTT
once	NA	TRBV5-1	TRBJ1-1	CASSLAGNTEAFF	TGCGCCAGCTCACTAGCGGGGAACACTGAAGCTTTCTTT
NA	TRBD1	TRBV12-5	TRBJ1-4	CASGLGQLNEKLFF	TGTGCTAGTGGTCTGGGACAGCTTAATGAAAAACTGTTTTTT
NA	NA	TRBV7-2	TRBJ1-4	CASSRRGEKLFF	TGTGCCAGCAGCCGTAGAGGGGAAAAACTGTTTTTT
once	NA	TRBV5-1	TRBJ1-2	CASSLSAEGYTF	TGCGCCAGCAGCTTGTCAGCGGAGGGCTACACCTTC
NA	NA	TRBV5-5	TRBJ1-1	CASSFSSYTEAFF	TGTGCCAGCAGCTTCAGTTCTTACACTGAAGCTTTCTTT
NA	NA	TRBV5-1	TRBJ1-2	CASSQNIRRGYTF	TGCGCCAGCAGTCAAAACATCCGTCGTGGCTACACCTTC
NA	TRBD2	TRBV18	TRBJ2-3	CASSPGGASTDTQYF	TGTGCCAGCTCACCCGGGGGGGCGAGCACAGATACGCAGTATTTT
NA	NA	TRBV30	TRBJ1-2	CAWGRGSGYTF	TGTGCCTGGGGGAGGGGAAGTGGCTACACCTTC
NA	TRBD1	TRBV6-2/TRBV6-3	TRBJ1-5	CASSYSIGRQGDQPQHF	TGTGCCAGCAGTTACTCGATAGGGCGACAGGGGGATCAGCCCCAGCATTTT
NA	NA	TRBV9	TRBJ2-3	CASSSGTYTDTQYF	TGTGCCAGCAGCTCCGGGACATACACAGATACGCAGTATTTT
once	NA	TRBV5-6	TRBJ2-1	CASSAGPLMWNEQFF	TGTGCCAGCAGCGCGGGACCCTTAATGTGGAATGAGCAGTTCTTC
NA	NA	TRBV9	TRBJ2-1	CASSVGGPAYNEQFF	TGTGCCAGCAGCGTAGGGGGGCCGGCCTACAATGAGCAGTTCTTC
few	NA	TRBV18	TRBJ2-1	CASSPPRDFNEQFF	TGTGCCAGCTCACCACCTAGGGACTTCAATGAGCAGTTCTTC
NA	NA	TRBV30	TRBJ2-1	CAWSVRGNEQFF	TGTGCCTGGAGTGTACGAGGCAATGAGCAGTTCTTC
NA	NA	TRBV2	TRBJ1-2	CASTSAGSIYGYTF	TGTGCCAGCACCTCAGCAGGATCAATCTATGGCTACACCTTC
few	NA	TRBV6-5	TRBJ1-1	CASSYEVGGTEAFF	TGTGCCAGCAGTTACGAGGTGGGTGGCACTGAAGCTTTCTTT
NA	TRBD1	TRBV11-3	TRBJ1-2	CASSLVVGGTGDSEMAGYTF	TGTGCCAGCAGCTTAGTAGTTGGCGGGACAGGGGACTCCGAGATGGCGGGCTACACCTTC
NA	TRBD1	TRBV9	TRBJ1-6	CASSVLGTGDSPLHF	TGTGCCAGCAGCGTATTGGGGACAGGGGATTCACCCCTCCACTTT
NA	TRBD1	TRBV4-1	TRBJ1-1	CASSQSGGTEAFF	TGCGCCAGCAGCCAGTCAGGGGGCACTGAAGCTTTCTTT
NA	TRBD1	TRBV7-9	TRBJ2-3	CASGSTGGTDTQYF	TGTGCCAGCGGTTCGACAGGGGGCACAGATACGCAGTATTTT
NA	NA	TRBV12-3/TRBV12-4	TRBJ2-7	CASSLQVYEQYF	TGTGCCAGCAGTTTACAGGTATACGAGCAGTACTTC
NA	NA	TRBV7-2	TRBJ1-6	CASSLVGGSYNSPLHF	TGTGCCAGCAGCTTAGTAGGGGGCTCCTATAATTCACCCCTCCACTTT
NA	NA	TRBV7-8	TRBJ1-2	CASSLGGDEDGYTF	TGTGCCAGCAGCTTGGGGGGGGACGAGGATGGCTACACCTTC
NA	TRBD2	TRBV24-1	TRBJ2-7	CATSGWSSYEQYF	TGTGCCACTAGCGGGTGGAGCTCCTACGAGCAGTACTTC